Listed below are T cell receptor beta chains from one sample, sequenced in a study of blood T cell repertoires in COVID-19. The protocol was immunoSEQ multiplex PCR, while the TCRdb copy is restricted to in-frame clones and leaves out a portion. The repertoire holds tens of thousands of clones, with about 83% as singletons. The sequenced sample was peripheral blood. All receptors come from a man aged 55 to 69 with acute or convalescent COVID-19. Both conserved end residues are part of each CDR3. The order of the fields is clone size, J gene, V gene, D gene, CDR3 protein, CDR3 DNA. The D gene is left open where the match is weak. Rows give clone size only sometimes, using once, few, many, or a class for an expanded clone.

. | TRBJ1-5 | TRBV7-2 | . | CASSLYQGQSYSNQPQHF | TGTGCCAGCAGCTTATATCAGGGGCAATCCTATAGCAATCAGCCCCAGCATTTT
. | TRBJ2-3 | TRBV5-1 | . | CASSFGQSSTTDTQYF | TGCGCCAGCAGCTTCGGACAGTCCTCGACCACAGATACGCAGTATTTT
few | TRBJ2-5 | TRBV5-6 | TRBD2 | CASSSVGGANVETQYF | TGTGCCAGCAGTTCGGTCGGGGGGGCCAACGTAGAGACCCAGTACTTC
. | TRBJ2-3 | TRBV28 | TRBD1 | CASSLIGQGGDTQYF | TGTGCCAGCAGTTTAATCGGACAGGGGGGGGATACGCAGTATTTT
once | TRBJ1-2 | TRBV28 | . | CASSLLTYGYTF | TGTGCCAGCAGTTTGTTGACTTATGGCTACACCTTC
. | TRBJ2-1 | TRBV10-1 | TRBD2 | CATSGPSGGAGNGNEQFF | TGCGCCACCTCGGGGCCTAGCGGGGGGGCCGGGAATGGCAATGAGCAGTTCTTC
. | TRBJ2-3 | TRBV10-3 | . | CAISESWASTDTQYF | TGTGCCATCAGTGAGTCGTGGGCTAGCACAGATACGCAGTATTTT
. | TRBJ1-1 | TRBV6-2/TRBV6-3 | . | CASSYEFFTQNTEAFF | TGTGCCAGCAGTTACGAGTTTTTCACCCAGAACACTGAAGCTTTCTTT
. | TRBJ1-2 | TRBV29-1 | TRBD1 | CSAHDRAYGYTF | TGCAGCGCCCACGACAGGGCCTATGGCTACACCTTC
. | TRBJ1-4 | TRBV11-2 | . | CASSPGQTNEKLFF | TGTGCCAGCAGCCCCGGACAGACAAATGAAAAACTGTTTTTT
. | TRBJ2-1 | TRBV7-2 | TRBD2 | CASSLLAGVLNEQFF | TGTGCCAGCAGCCTCCTAGCGGGGGTCCTCAATGAGCAGTTCTTC
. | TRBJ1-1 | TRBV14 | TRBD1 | CASSQGGQGASTEAFF | TGTGCCAGCAGCCAAGGGGGACAGGGGGCCAGCACTGAAGCTTTCTTT
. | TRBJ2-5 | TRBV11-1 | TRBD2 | CASSRGLATQETQYF | TGTGCCAGCAGCCGCGGACTAGCGACCCAAGAGACCCAGTACTTC
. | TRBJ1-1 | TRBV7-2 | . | CASSLSRESVEAFF | TGTGCCAGCAGCTTGTCACGGGAAAGTGTTGAAGCTTTCTTT
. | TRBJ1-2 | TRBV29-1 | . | CSVGEGYGYTF | TGCAGCGTGGGGGAGGGCTATGGCTACACCTTC
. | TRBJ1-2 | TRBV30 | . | CAWSVFDTVNYGYTF | TGTGCCTGGAGTGTTTTTGACACCGTTAACTATGGCTACACCTTC
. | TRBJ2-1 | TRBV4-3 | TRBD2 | CASSQEWRGAYNEQFF | TGCGCCAGCAGCCAAGAATGGCGGGGGGCCTACAATGAGCAGTTCTTC
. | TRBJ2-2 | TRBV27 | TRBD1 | CASSRQGTGELFF | TGTGCCAGCAGTCGACAGGGCACCGGGGAGCTGTTTTTT
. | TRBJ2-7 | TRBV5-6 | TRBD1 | CASSTQDRGLYEQYF | TGTGCCAGCAGCACACAGGACAGGGGGCTCTACGAGCAGTACTTC
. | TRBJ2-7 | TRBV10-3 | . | CAISETTDLYEQYF | TGTGCCATCAGTGAGACAACAGACCTCTACGAGCAGTACTTC
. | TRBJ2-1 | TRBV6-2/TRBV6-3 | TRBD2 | CASSYSPLSGVYNEQFF | TGTGCCAGCAGTTACTCACCACTTAGCGGGGTTTACAATGAGCAGTTCTTC
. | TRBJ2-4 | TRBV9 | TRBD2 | CASSVAGGAGAKNIQYF | TGTGCCAGCAGCGTAGCCGGGGGGGCGGGAGCCAAAAACATTCAGTACTTC